The clone carrying this T cell receptor beta chain occurred once. Germline V gene data show CDR1 as LNHDA and CDR2 as SQIVND (reference sequence). Trimming took 6 bases from V and 0 from J, leaving 18 bases between them. The CDR3 consists of 17 residues. The data derive from a study of blood T cell repertoires in COVID-19. Whole-study context: Sites in the United States, Italy and Spain provided acute and convalescent COVID-19 samples. In each case, the material was cDNA or gDNA derived from T cells, B-cell-depleted T cells, or PBMCs.

Assay: immunoSEQ multiplex PCR; the TCRdb copy retains only in-frame clones and omits some. The data hold 150,000 to 200,000 clones, with 88% observed a single time. This chain uses TRBV19 with TRBJ2-1; D is uncertain. The sequence came from a human donor in a cohort sampled during active COVID-19. Source material: peripheral blood. The CDR3, as DNA: TGTGCCAGTAGAACGATAAACTCGAAACGCTCCTACAATGAGCAGTTCTTC. Amino acid sequence: CASRTINSKRSYNEQFF.